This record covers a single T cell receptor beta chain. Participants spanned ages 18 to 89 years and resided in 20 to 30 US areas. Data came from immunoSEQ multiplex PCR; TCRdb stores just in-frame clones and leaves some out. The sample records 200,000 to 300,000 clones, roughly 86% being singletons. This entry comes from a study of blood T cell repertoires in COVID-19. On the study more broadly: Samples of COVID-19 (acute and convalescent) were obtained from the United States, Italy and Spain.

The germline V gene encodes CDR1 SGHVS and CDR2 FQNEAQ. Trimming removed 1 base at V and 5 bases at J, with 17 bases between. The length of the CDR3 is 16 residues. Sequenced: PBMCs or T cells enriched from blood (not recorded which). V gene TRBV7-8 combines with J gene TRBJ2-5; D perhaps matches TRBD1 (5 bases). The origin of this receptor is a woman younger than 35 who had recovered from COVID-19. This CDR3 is CASSLVGAGKWETQYF. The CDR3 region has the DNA TGTGCCAGCAGCTTAGTAGGCGCAGGGAAATGGGAGACCCAGTACTTC.